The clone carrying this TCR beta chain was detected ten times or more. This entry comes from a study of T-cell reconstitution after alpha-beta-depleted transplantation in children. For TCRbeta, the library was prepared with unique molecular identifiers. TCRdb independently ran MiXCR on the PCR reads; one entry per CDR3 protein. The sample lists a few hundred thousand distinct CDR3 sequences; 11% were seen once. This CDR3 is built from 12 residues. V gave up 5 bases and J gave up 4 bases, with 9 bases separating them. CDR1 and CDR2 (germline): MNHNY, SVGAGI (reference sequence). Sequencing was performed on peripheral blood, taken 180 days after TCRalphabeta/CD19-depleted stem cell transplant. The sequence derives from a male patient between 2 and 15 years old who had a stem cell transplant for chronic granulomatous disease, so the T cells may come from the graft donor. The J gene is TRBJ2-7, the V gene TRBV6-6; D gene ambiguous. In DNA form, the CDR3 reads TGTGCCAGCAGTGGTACGGAGTACGAGCAGTACTTC. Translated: CASSGTEYEQYF.